A single TCR beta chain is shown here with its context. Its antigen is still unknown. This entry is derived from a study of T cells expressing NK-cell markers. Study in general: Seropositivity for HCMV was found in most of the eight sequenced donors, with one seronegative.

Notes on the study in general: No clear determination of HCMV specificity was made for expanded NKG2C+ T cell clones.

TCRdb re-analyzed the 5' RACE reads; it lists each CDR3 protein once, without DNA. The sample data list 550,000 or so distinct CDR3 sequences. Germline V gene sequence: CDR1 SGHRS, CDR2 YFSETQ. This CDR3 region has 13 residues. The receptor was isolated from a man aged 18 to 30 in good health. V is TRBV5-1 and J is TRBJ2-4; TCRdb picks TRBD1, but there is no DNA to check that call. Sequenced: blood T cells: a sorted CD56 or NKG2C T cell subset, CD4+ or CD8+ T cells, or bulk PBMC T cells (not recorded which). This CDR3 is CASNQGRRDIQYF. Based on the CDR3 plus reference TRBV5-1 and TRBJ2-4, the full variable domain is KAGVTQTPRYLIKTRGQQVTLSCSPISGHRSVSWYQQTPGQGLQFLFEYFSETQRNKGNFPGRFSGRQFSNSRSEMNVSTLELGDSALYLCASNQGRRDIQYFGAGTRLSVL.